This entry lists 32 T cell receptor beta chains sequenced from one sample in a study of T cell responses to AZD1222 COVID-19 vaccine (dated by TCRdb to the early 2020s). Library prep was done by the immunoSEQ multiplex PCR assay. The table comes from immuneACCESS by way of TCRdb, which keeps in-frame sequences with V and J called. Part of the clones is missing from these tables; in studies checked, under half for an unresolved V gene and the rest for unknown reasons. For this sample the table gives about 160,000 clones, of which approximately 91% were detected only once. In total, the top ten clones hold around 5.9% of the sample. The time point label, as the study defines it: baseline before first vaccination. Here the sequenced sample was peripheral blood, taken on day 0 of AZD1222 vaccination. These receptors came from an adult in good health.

The CDR3 nucleotides are TGCAGCGTGGGACAAGGTTCCTACGAGCAGTACTTC. This codes for CSVGQGSYEQYF. The rearrangement uses TRBV29-1 and TRBJ2-7, with D possibly being TRBD1 (6 bases). V was cut by 6 bases and J by 1 base, with 10 bases left in between. This CDR3 comprises 12 residues. CDR1 is SQVTM, CDR2 ANQGSEA, per germline.

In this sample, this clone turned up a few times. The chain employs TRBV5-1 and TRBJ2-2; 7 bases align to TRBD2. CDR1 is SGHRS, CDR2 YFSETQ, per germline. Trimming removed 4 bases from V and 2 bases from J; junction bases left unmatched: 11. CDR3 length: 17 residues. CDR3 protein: CASSLDFSAGNTGELFF. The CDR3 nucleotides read TGCGCCAGCAGCCTGGACTTTTCAGCGGGAAACACCGGGGAGCTGTTTTTT.

The CDR3 bases are TGTGCCAGCAGCCAAGGCCGGACCACTGAAGCTTTCTTT. Translating gives CASSQGRTTEAFF. The J gene is TRBJ1-1, the V gene TRBV16; D remains unclear. The V gene's germline CDR1 is KGHSY and CDR2 FQNENV. V lost 2 bases, J lost 4 bases, and 8 bases lay in between. The CDR3 consists of 13 residues.

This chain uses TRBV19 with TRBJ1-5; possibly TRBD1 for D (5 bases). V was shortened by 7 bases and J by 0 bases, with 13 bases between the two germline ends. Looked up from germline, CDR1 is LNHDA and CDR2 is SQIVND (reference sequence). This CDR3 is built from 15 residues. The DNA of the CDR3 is TGTGCCAGTACCCTGACAGCAAATAGCAATCAGCCCCAGCATTTT. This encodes CASTLTANSNQPQHF.

The CDR3 coding sequence is TGCGCCAGCAGCGGGGGGGACTCCTACGAGCAGTACTTC. Protein sequence: CASSGGDSYEQYF. This chain links TRBV4-1 with TRBJ2-7; 7 bases are shared with TRBD2. CDR3 length: 13 amino acids. Looked up from germline, CDR1 is MGHRA and CDR2 is YSYEKL. The J segment lost 0 bases and the V segment lost 5 bases, leaving 1 base of the junction unmatched.

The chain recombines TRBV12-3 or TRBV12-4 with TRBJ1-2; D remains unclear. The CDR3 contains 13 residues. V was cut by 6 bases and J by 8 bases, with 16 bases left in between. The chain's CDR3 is CASRRTGRGGYTF. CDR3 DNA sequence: TGTGCCAGCAGGAGGACCGGGCGTGGGGGCTACACCTTC.

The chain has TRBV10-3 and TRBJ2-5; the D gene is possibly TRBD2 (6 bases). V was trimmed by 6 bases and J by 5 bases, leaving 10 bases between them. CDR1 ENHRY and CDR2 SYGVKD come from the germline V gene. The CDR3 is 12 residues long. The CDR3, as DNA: TGTGCCATCAGGGGCGCGGGGGAGACCCAGTACTTC. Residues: CAIRGAGETQYF.

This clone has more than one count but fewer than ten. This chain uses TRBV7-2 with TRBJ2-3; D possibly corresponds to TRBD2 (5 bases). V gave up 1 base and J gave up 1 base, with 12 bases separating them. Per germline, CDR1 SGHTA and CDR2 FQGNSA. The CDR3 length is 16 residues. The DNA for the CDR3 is TGTGCCAGCAGCTTAGAGAGGGTTACCGGCACAGATACGCAGTATTTT. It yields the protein CASSLERVTGTDTQYF.

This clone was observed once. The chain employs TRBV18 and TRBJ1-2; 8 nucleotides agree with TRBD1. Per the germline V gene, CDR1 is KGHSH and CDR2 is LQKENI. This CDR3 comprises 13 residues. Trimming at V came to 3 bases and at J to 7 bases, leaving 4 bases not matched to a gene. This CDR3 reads CASSPGQGIGYTF. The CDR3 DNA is TGTGCCAGCTCACCCGGACAGGGTATTGGCTACACCTTC.

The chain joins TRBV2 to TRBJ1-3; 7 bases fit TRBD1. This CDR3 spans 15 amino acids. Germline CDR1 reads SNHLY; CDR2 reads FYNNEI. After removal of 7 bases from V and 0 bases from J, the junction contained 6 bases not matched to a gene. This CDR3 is CASNRQGHSGNTIYF. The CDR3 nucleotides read TGTGCCAGCAATCGACAGGGTCACTCTGGAAACACCATATATTTT.

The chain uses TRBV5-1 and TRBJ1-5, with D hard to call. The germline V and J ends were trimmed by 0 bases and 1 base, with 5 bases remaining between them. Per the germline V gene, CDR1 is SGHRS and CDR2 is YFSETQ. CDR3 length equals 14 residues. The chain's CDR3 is CASSLGHSNQPQHF. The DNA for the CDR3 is TGCGCCAGCAGCTTGGGGCACAGCAATCAGCCCCAGCATTTT. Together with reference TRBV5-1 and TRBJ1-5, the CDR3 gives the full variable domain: KAGVTQTPRYLIKTRGQQVTLSCSPISGHRSVSWYQQTPGQGLQFLFEYFSETQRNKGNFPGRFSGRQFSNSRSEMNVSTLELGDSALYLCASSLGHSNQPQHFGDGTRLSIL.

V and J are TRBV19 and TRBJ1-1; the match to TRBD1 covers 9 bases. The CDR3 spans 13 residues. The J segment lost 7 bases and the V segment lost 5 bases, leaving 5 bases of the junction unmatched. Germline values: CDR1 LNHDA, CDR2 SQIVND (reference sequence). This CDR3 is CASSVDRGGEAFF. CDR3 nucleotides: TGTGCCAGTAGTGTGGACAGGGGAGGTGAAGCTTTCTTT.

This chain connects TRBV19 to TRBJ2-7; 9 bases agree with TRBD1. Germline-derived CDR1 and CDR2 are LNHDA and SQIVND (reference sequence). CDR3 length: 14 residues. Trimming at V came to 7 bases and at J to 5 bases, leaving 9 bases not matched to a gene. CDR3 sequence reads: CASTLGTGNHEQYF. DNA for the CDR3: TGTGCCAGTACCCTCGGGACAGGGAACCACGAGCAGTACTTC.

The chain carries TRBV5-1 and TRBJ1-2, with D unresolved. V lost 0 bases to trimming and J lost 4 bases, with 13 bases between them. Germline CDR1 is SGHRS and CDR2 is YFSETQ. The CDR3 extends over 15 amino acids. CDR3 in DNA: TGCGCCAGCAGCTTGGGCGGACCAGGAGGCTATGGCTACACCTTC. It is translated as CASSLGGPGGYGYTF.

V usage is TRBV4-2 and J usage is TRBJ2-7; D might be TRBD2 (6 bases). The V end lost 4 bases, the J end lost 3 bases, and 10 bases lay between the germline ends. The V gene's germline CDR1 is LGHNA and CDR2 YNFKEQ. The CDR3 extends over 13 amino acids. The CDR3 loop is CASSRDFNYEQYF. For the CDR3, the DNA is TGTGCCAGCAGCCGGGACTTCAACTACGAGCAGTACTTC.

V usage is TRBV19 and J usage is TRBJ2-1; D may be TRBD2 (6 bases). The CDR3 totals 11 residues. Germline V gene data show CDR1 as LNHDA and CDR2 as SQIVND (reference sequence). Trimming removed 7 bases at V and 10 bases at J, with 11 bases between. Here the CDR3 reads CASTLGLEQFF. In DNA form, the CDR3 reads TGTGCCAGTACCCTGGGACTGGAGCAGTTCTTC.

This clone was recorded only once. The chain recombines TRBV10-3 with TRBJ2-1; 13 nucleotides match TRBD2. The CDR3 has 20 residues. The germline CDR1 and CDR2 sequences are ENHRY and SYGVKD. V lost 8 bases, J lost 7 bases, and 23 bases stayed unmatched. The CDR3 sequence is CAIRADLGLGTSGVSNEQFF. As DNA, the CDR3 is TGTGCCATCCGAGCCGATCTTGGCCTCGGGACTAGCGGGGTGAGTAATGAGCAGTTCTTC.

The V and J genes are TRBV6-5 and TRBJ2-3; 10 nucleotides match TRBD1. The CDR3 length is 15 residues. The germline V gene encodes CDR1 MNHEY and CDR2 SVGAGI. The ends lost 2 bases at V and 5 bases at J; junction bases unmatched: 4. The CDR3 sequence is CASSYPGQGKDTQYF. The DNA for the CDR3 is TGTGCCAGCAGTTACCCGGGACAGGGGAAAGATACGCAGTATTTT.

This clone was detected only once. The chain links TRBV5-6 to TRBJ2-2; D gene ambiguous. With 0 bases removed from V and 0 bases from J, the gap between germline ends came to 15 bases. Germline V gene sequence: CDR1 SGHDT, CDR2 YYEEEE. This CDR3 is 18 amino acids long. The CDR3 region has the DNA TGTGCCAGCAGCTTGGAGGCAAAGCTAGGAGCGAACACCGGGGAGCTGTTTTTT. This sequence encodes CASSLEAKLGANTGELFF.

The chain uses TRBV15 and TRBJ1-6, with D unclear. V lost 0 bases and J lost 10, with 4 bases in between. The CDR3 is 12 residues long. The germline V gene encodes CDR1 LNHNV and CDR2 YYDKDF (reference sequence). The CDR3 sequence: CATSRDRSPLHF. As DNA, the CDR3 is TGTGCCACCAGCAGAGATCGCTCACCCCTCCACTTT.

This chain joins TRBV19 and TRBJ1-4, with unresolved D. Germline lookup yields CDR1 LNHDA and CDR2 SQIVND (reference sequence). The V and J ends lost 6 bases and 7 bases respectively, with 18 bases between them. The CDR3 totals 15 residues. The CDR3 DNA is TGTGCCAGTAGCTTAAACACTGATCCGTTTGAAAAACTGTTTTTT. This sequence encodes CASSLNTDPFEKLFF. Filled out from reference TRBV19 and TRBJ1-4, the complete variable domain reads DGGITQSPKYLFRKEGQNVTLSCEQNLNHDAMYWYRQDPGQGLRLIYYSQIVNDFQKGDIAEGYSVSREKKESFPLTVTSAQKNPTAFYLCASSLNTDPFEKLFFGSGTQLSVL.

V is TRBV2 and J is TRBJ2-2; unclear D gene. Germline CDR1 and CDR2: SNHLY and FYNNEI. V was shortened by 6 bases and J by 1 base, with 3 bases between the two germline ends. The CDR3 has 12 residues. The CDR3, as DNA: TGTGCCAGCAGGGGGAACACCGGGGAGCTGTTTTTT. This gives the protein CASRGNTGELFF.

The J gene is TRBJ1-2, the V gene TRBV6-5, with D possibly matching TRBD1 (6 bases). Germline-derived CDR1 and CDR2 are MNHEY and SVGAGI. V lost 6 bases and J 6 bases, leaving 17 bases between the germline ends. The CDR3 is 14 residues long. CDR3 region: CASSRGGRGDGYTF. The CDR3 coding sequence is TGTGCCAGCAGCCGGGGGGGCAGGGGCGATGGCTACACCTTC.

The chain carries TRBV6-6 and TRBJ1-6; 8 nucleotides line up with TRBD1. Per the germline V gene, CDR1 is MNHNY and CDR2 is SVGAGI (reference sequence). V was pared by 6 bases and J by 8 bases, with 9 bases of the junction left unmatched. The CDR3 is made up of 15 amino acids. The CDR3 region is CASRFRTGIDSPLHF. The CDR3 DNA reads TGTGCCAGCAGATTCAGGACAGGGATCGATTCACCCCTCCACTTT.

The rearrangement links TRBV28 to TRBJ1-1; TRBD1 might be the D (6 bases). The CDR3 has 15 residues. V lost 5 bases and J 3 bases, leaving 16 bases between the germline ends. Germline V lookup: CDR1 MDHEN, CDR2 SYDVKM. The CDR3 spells CASSPATGRDTEAFF. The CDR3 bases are TGTGCCAGCAGTCCCGCGACAGGTCGGGACACTGAAGCTTTCTTT.

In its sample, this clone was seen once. For the CDR3, the DNA is TGTGCCAGCAGCTTAGGTGTGGACGTAAGCACAGATACGCAGTATTTT. Translation: CASSLGVDVSTDTQYF. This rearrangement joins TRBV11-3 to TRBJ2-3; D uncertain. The germline CDR1 and CDR2 sequences are SGHNT and YENEEA. V dropped 1 base and J dropped 0 bases, with 11 bases sitting between them. The CDR3 is made up of 16 amino acids. The whole variable domain, filled in from reference TRBV11-3 and TRBJ2-3, reads EAGVVQSPRYKIIEKKQPVAFWCNPISGHNTLYWYLQNLGQGPELLIRYENEEAVDDSQLPKDRFSAERLKGVDSTLKIQPAELGDSAVYLCASSLGVDVSTDTQYFGPGTRLTVL.

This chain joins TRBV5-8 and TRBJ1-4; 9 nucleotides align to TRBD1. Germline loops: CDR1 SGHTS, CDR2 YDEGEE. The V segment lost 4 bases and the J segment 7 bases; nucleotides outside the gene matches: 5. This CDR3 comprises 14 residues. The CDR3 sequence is CASSTGGAGEKLFF. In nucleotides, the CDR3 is TGTGCCAGCAGCACAGGGGGCGCCGGTGAAAAACTGTTTTTT.

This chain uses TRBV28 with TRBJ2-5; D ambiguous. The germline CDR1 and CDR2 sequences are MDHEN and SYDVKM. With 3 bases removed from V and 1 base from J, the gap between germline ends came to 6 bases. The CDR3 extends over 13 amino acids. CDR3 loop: CASSFVTQETQYF. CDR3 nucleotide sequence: TGTGCCAGCAGTTTTGTCACCCAAGAGACCCAGTACTTC.

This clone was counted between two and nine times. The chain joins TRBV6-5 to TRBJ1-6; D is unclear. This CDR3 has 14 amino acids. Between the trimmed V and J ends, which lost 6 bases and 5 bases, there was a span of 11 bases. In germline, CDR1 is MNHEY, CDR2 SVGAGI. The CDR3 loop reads CASRRESDNSPLHF. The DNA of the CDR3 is TGTGCCAGCAGAAGGGAGTCGGATAATTCACCCCTCCACTTT.

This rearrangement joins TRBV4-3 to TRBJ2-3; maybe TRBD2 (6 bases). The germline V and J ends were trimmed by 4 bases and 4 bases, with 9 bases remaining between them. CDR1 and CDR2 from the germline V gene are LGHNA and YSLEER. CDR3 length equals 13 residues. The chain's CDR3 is CASSRTTSDTQYF. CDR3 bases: TGCGCCAGCAGCCGGACTACCTCAGATACGCAGTATTTT.

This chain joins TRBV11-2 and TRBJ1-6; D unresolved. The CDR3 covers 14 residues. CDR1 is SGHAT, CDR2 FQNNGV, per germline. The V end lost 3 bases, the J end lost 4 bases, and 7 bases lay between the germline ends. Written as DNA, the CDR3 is TGTGCCAGCAGCTTTGCACGGTATAATTCACCCCTCCACTTT. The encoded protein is CASSFARYNSPLHF. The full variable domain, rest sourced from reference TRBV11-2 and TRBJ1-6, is EAGVAQSPRYKIIEKRQSVAFWCNPISGHATLYWYQQILGQGPKLLIQFQNNGVVDDSQLPKDRFSAERLKGVDSTLKIQPAKLEDSAVYLCASSFARYNSPLHFGNGTRLTVT.

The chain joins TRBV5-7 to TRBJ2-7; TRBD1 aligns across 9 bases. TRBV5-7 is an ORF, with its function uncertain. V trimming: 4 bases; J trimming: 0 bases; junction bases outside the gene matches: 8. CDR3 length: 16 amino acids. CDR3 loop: CASSHKRDRASYEQYF. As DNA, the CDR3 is TGTGCCAGCAGCCACAAACGGGACAGGGCCTCCTACGAGCAGTACTTC.